The clone carrying this T cell receptor (beta chain) was detected only once. Antigen specificity is unknown. For sequencing, patients were chosen who had shown expansion of CD8+CD57+ cells by flow cytometry. The study sampled blood from patients who had received no therapy. The TCR beta profiling, which covered VDJ combination and CDR3 sequence, was carried out using genomic DNA as the template. Using its own MiXCR run on the reads, TCRdb lists one record per CDR3 protein. The top ten hold roughly 60% of the sample, which has about 40,000 distinct CDR3 sequences, approximately 63% seen once. This specimen comes from a study of CD8+CD57+ T cells in acquired aplastic anemia. In the study overall: Sorting CD4+ and CD8+ cells gave DNA averaging 3.2 ug. The study, taken as a whole, reports: Around 29 CD8+ CDR3 sequences were shared between patients and controls. Statistical testing detected no significant gap in CD8+ Simpson's diversity between patients and controls.

The germline V and J ends were trimmed by 0 bases and 3 bases, with 8 bases remaining between them. The CDR3 sequence is 14 residues long. From germline, CDR1 is MNHEY and CDR2 SVGAGI. The receptor was isolated from a human donor with aplastic anemia. This chain connects TRBV6-5 to TRBJ1-1; D is unresolved. The sequenced sample was sorted CD4+, CD8+, or CD8+CD57+ T cells (not recorded which) from PBMCs. CDR3 coding DNA: TGTGCCAGCAGTTACTCCTCAGGAGACACTGAAGCTTTCTTT. This sequence encodes CASSYSSGDTEAFF.